This note documents a single T cell receptor (beta chain) sequence. The target antigen is unknown. This sample is drawn from a study of cytomegalovirus exposure and HLA in healthy donors. Between the trimmed V and J ends, which lost 2 bases and 9 bases, there was a span of 11 bases. The CDR3 contains 12 residues. The germline V gene encodes CDR1 SGHNT and CDR2 YYREEE (reference sequence). The PCR ran on 60 Vbeta and 13 Jbeta primers. Some clones are missing from TCRdb's copy, which holds only in-frame ones; the method was immunoSEQ multiplex PCR. The sample totals about 160,000 clones. Whole-study results and caveats: DRB1 showed the most TCR associations and HLA-C the fewest in a later analysis, as rates varied by HLA locus. As a later analysis showed, a missense DCLRE1C variant was linked to trimming of TCR beta V- and J-genes. Segments of the TCR beta V type were, in most cases, productive about 87% or about 30% of the time in an earlier analysis.

This TCR came from a woman aged 60-70 years in good health and CMV-seronegative. The genes are TRBV5-4 and TRBJ1-2, with D unclear. Source material: PBMCs. CDR3 residues: CASSFTRMRYTF. The CDR3 DNA is TGTGCCAGCAGCTTTACGAGGATGCGCTACACCTTC.